This T cell receptor (beta chain) is drawn from a study of radiation and T cells in renal cell carcinoma. The assay was immunoSEQ multiplex PCR, and TCRdb's table has in-frame clones only and misses some. Counted here are about 90,000 clones, 84% occurring once; the ten biggest clones make up 6% to 9%. Time point indicated: blood 4 weeks post-SBRT, at nephrectomy. Treatment in this sample: 15 Gy SBRT to primary tumor, nephrectomy 4 weeks later. Clear cell pathology was present in this patient's renal cell carcinoma. CDR1 is SGHTA and CDR2 is FQGNSA in the germline V gene. The CDR3 has 15 amino acids. The V gene lost 2 bases and the J gene lost 2 bases, with 9 bases spanning the gap.

This chain links TRBV7-2 with TRBJ2-2; D is undetermined. The source was blood, collected from a patient whose treatment included radiotherapy and nephrectomy. The clonotype originates from a man aged 60 to 75 with renal cell carcinoma. The CDR3: CASSLRHGNTGELFF. CDR3 DNA: TGTGCCAGCAGCTTACGACACGGAAACACCGGGGAGCTGTTTTTT.